This T cell receptor (beta chain) appears in the sequencing data of a study of blood T cell repertoires in COVID-19. V gave up 5 bases and J gave up 2 bases, with 6 bases separating them. This CDR3 is 11 amino acids long. Germline values: CDR1 SQVTM, CDR2 ANQGSEA. Sequencing used immunoSEQ multiplex PCR; TCRdb keeps in-frame clones, though not all of them. Here the sample spans roughly 150,000 clones, around nine tenths being singletons. The sequence was obtained from a woman aged 70-85 years with COVID-19, enrolled during active disease. The V call is TRBV29-1, the J call TRBJ2-5; D gene unclear. The source material was peripheral blood. CDR3 protein: CSVRSQETQYF. CDR3 coding DNA: TGCAGCGTTCGGAGTCAAGAGACCCAGTACTTC.